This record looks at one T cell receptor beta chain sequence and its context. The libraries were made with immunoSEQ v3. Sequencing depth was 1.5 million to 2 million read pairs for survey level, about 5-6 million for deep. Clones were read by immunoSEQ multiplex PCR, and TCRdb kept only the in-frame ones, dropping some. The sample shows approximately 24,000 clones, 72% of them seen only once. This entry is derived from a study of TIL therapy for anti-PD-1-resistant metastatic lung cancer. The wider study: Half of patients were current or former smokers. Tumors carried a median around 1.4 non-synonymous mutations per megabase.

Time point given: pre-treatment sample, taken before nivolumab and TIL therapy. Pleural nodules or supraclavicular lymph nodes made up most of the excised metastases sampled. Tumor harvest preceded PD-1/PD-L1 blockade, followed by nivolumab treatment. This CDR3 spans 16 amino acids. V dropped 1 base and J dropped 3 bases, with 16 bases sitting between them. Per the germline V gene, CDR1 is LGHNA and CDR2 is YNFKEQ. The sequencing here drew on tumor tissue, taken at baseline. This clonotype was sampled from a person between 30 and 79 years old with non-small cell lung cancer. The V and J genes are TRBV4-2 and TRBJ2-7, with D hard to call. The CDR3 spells CASSQGWRETIYEQYF. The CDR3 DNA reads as TGTGCCAGCAGCCAAGGATGGCGAGAAACTATCTACGAGCAGTACTTC.